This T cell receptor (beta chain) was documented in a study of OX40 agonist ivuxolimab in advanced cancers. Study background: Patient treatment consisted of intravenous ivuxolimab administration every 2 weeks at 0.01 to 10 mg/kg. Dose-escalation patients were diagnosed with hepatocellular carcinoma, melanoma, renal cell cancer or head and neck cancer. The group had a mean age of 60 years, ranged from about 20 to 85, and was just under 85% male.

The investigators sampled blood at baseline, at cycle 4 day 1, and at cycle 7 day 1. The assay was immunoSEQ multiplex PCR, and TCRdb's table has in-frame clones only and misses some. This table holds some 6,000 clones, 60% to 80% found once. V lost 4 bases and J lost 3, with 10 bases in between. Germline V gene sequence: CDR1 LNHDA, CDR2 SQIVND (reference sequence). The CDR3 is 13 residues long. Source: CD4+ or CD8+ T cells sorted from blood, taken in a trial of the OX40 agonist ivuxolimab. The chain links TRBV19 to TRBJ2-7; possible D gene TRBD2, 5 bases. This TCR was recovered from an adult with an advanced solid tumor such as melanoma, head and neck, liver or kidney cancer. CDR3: CASSTLRDYEQYF. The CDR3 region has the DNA TGTGCCAGTAGTACCCTCCGGGACTACGAGCAGTACTTC.